The 15 T cell receptor beta chains in this list originate from one sample, sequenced in a study of T cell repertoires in cytomegalovirus infection. TCRdb re-called the reads through MiXCR, storing one row per CDR3 protein. The top ten hold 30% to 35% of the sample, which has under 200,000 distinct CDR3 sequences, under 30% seen once. The source material was PBMCs. These receptors were collected from a human donor in good health (CMV status not recorded). Some clones in this sample may be carry-over from other donors' samples.

This clonotype was detected only a few times. V and J are TRBV29-1 and TRBJ1-4; 11 bases match TRBD1. The germline V gene encodes CDR1 SQVTM and CDR2 ANQGSEA. This CDR3 is built from 12 residues. V lost 5 bases and J lost 13; bases outside the gene matches: 6. The CDR3 nucleotides are TGCAGCGTTCGGGACAGGGGGACAAGACTGTTTTTT. Its translation: CSVRDRGTRLFF.

The chain has TRBV5-4 and TRBJ2-1; D unresolved. Trimming removed 0 bases at V and 1 base at J, with 8 bases between. The CDR3 totals 15 residues. CDR1 SGHNT and CDR2 YYREEE come from the germline V gene (reference sequence). For the CDR3, the DNA is TGTGCCAGCAGCTTGGTACGCGGTTCCTACAATGAGCAGTTCTTC. Translation gives CASSLVRGSYNEQFF.

Ten or more counts support this clonotype. J is TRBJ2-1 and V is TRBV7-8, with 10 bases fitting TRBD1. The germline V gene encodes CDR1 SGHVS and CDR2 FQNEAQ. The V and J ends lost 6 bases and 13 bases, in that order; junction bases with no gene match: 27. CDR3 length: 19 residues. CDR3 nucleotide sequence: TGTGCCAGCAGTCAACCACGGAGACAGGGGGCGATTGGGTCACGGAAACAGTTCTTC. Its translation: CASSQPRRQGAIGSRKQFF.

As to this clonotype: A read error may explain this, as a much larger clone is one base away. V gene TRBV12-3 or TRBV12-4 combines with J gene TRBJ1-6, with 8 bases fitting TRBD1. This CDR3 is 15 amino acids long. The CDR3 is CASSSVPGGNSPLDF. DNA for the CDR3: TGTGCCAGCAGTTCCGTCCCAGGGGGCAATTCACCCCTCGACTTT.

This clonotype was counted a few times. The chain has TRBV5-4 and TRBJ1-4; D possibly corresponds to TRBD1 (6 bases). Trimming removed 3 bases from V and 1 base from J, with 13 bases in between. The CDR3 has 16 residues. Germline assignment: CDR1 SGHNT and CDR2 YYREEE (reference sequence). CDR3 amino acids: CASSSEPTGTNEKLFF. In nucleotides, the CDR3 is TGTGCCAGCAGCTCGGAACCGACAGGAACTAATGAAAAACTGTTTTTT.

This clonotype has a count of ten or more. This chain links TRBV28 with TRBJ1-5; 10 bases match TRBD1. Germline CDR1 is MDHEN and CDR2 is SYDVKM. The V segment lost 2 bases and the J segment 0 bases; nucleotides outside the gene matches: 10. The CDR3 loop spans 19 amino acids. Written as DNA, the CDR3 is TGTGCCAGCAGTTTAAGGGGACAGGGGATCATTAGTAGCAATCAGCCCCAGCATTTT. Its translation: CASSLRGQGIISSNQPQHF.

The J gene is TRBJ1-5, the V gene TRBV10-3, with 7 bases matching TRBD1. The CDR3 consists of 15 residues. The J segment lost 9 bases and the V segment lost 0 bases, leaving 8 bases of the junction unmatched. Germline-derived CDR1 and CDR2 are ENHRY and SYGVKD. CDR3 loop: CAISESSGGTSPQHF. The CDR3 coding sequence is TGTGCCATCAGTGAGTCTTCAGGGGGGACATCGCCCCAGCATTTT.

This clonotype has only a few counts. This chain connects TRBV7-2 to TRBJ1-6; D is unresolved. V was cut by 0 bases and J by 0 bases, with 12 bases left in between. The germline V gene encodes CDR1 SGHTA and CDR2 FQGNSA. CDR3 length: 18 amino acids. The chain's CDR3 is CASSLAATLLSYNSPLHF. CDR3 bases: TGTGCCAGCAGCTTAGCGGCGACGCTCCTCTCCTATAATTCACCCCTCCACTTT.

This clonotype was seen only once. V gene TRBV7-2 combines with J gene TRBJ2-7; D gene uncertain. Germline-derived CDR1 and CDR2 are SGHTA and FQGNSA. The CDR3 totals 12 residues. V was cut by 8 bases and J by 6 bases, with 14 bases left in between. CDR3 in amino acids: CASALHHGEQYF. The CDR3 DNA is TGTGCCAGCGCCCTCCACCACGGCGAGCAGTACTTC.

The chain employs TRBV6-4 and TRBJ2-1; TRBD2 aligns across 11 bases. Trimming at V came to 4 bases and at J to 8 bases, leaving 10 bases not matched to a gene. The CDR3 runs to 16 residues. Germline V gives CDR1 MRHNA, CDR2 SNTAGT. CDR3 coding DNA: TGTGCCAGCAGTGGCCTAGCGGGGGGCCCCGAGGATGAGCAGTTCTTC. It yields the protein CASSGLAGGPEDEQFF.

The count of this clonotype is one. The chain joins TRBV12-3 or TRBV12-4 to TRBJ1-4, with D tentatively TRBD1 (5 bases). Trimming took off 7 bases at V and 8 bases at J, with 17 bases between the two ends. The CDR3 consists of 14 residues. CDR3 residues: CASTPGGGKEKLFF. The CDR3 DNA follows: TGTGCCAGCACCCCTGGGGGGGGAAAGGAAAAACTGTTTTTT.

This sequence joins TRBV10-3 and TRBJ2-7; D is unclear. The V and J ends lost 0 bases and 4 bases respectively, with 4 bases between them. The germline CDR1 and CDR2 sequences are ENHRY and SYGVKD. CDR3 length: 12 amino acids. The CDR3 reads CAISESKYEQYF. The CDR3 nucleotides are TGTGCCATCAGTGAGTCGAAATACGAGCAGTACTTC.

V and J are TRBV5-1 and TRBJ2-2; 7 bases are shared with TRBD1. Per germline, CDR1 SGHRS and CDR2 YFSETQ. Losses at the gene ends were 3 bases for V and 5 bases for J; bases not matched to a gene: 7. The CDR3 is made up of 15 amino acids. This CDR3 reads CASSSRTGKTGELFF. CDR3 coding DNA: TGCGCCAGCAGCTCGCGGACAGGCAAGACCGGGGAGCTGTTTTTT.

CDR3 loop: CASSERETEAFF. The CDR3 DNA sequence: TGTGCCAGCAGTGAACGGGAAACTGAAGCTTTCTTT. J is TRBJ1-1 and V is TRBV2; D call uncertain. V shed 2 bases and J shed 5 bases, with 6 bases lying between them. This CDR3 spans 12 amino acids. Germline loops: CDR1 SNHLY, CDR2 FYNNEI.

This clonotype was recorded once. The V gene is TRBV4-2, the J gene TRBJ1-2, with TRBD1 as a possible D gene (6 bases). This CDR3 contains 14 residues. The ends were cut back, 4 bases at V and 0 bases at J, with 9 bases in the middle. Germline V gene sequence: CDR1 LGHNA, CDR2 YNFKEQ. The CDR3 protein is CASSRRGTNYGYTF. The CDR3 nucleotides are TGTGCCAGCAGCCGGAGGGGGACTAACTATGGCTACACCTTC.